The 19 T cell receptor beta chains given below trace back to one sample, sequenced in a study of blood T cell repertoires in COVID-19. TCRdb's copy holds only in-frame clones and misses some; the assay was immunoSEQ multiplex PCR. The sample lists under 300,000 clones, roughly 90% occurring once. Sample: peripheral blood. Receptor source: a man between 60 and 70 years old with acute or convalescent COVID-19.

V is TRBV5-5 and J is TRBJ1-5; 7 positions match TRBD1. V was clipped by 2 bases and J by 6 bases; unmatched bases: 8. Germline V lookup: CDR1 SGHKS, CDR2 YYEKEE (reference sequence). This CDR3 spans 15 amino acids. CDR3 sequence reads: CASSFQGQATQPQHF. The CDR3 DNA is TGTGCCAGCAGCTTTCAAGGACAGGCTACTCAGCCCCAGCATTTT.

The chain combines TRBV18 with TRBJ2-7; D is unclear. V lost 2 bases to trimming and J lost 3 bases, with 8 bases between them. This CDR3 contains 13 residues. The germline gives CDR1 KGHSH, CDR2 LQKENI. CDR3 protein: CASSPNRDYEQYF. The CDR3 DNA is TGTGCCAGCTCACCAAACAGAGACTACGAGCAGTACTTC.

The chain links TRBV30 to TRBJ1-2, with D uncertain. This CDR3 contains 13 residues. Germline V gives CDR1 GTSNPN, CDR2 SVGIG (reference sequence). V dropped 5 bases and J dropped 4 bases, with 14 bases sitting between them. The DNA for the CDR3 is TGTGCCTGGGCTAGAGAAGGGAGCTATGGCTACACCTTC. Translated: CAWAREGSYGYTF.

This clone was seen a single time. The CDR3 sequence is CASRMDRALVYGYTF. CDR3 nucleotide sequence: TGCGCCAGCAGGATGGACAGGGCCTTAGTCTATGGCTACACCTTC. This sequence joins TRBV5-1 and TRBJ1-2; 8 bases are a match to TRBD1. Germline CDR1 and CDR2: SGHRS and YFSETQ. The trim removed 5 bases at V and 4 bases at J, leaving 10 bases unmatched. The CDR3 is 15 amino acids.

The genes are TRBV10-3 and TRBJ2-3; possibly TRBD2 for D (5 bases). Germline V gives CDR1 ENHRY, CDR2 SYGVKD. V was trimmed by 2 bases and J by 12 bases, leaving 18 bases between them. This CDR3 is 14 amino acids long. CDR3 protein: CAISEVEGTTQQYF. CDR3 DNA: TGTGCCATCAGTGAGGTTGAGGGAACTACACAACAGTATTTT.

This clone came up many times. This rearrangement joins TRBV7-8 to TRBJ2-5, with D possibly TRBD1 on 6 matching bases. V was shortened by 5 bases and J by 4 bases, with 23 bases between the two germline ends. CDR3 size: 17 residues. Germline CDR1 is SGHVS and CDR2 is FQNEAQ. Here the CDR3 DNA reads TGTGCCAGCAGCCGAGGGCCTAGAGGGGGTTCGGGAGAGACCCAGTACTTC. It codes for CASSRGPRGGSGETQYF. Variable domain in full (rest from reference TRBV7-8 and TRBJ2-5): GAGVSQSPRYKVAKRGQDVALRCDPISGHVSLFWYQQALGQGPEFLTYFQNEAQLDKSGLPSDRFFAERPEGSVSTLKIQRTQQEDSAVYLCASSRGPRGGSGETQYFGPGTRLLVL.

CDR3 bases: TGTGCCAGCAGCCAAGCATCTAGCGGGAGGCCCCTTGGTACGCAGTATTTT. This codes for CASSQASSGRPLGTQYF. This chain connects TRBV14 to TRBJ2-3, with 11 bases matching TRBD2. Trimming removed 1 base from V and 8 bases from J; junction bases left unmatched: 11. The germline V gene has CDR1 SGHDN and CDR2 FVKESK. This CDR3 contains 17 residues.

V is TRBV28 and J is TRBJ2-7; 13 positions match TRBD2. After removal of 4 bases from V and 6 bases from J, the junction contained 9 bases not matched to a gene. The germline V gene has CDR1 MDHEN and CDR2 SYDVKM. The CDR3 has 16 amino acids. CDR3 bases: TGTGCCAGCAGTTCCTTTCGGACTAGCGGGAGTCGCGAGCAGTACTTC. This gives the protein CASSSFRTSGSREQYF.

The V and J genes are TRBV5-5 and TRBJ1-4; TRBD1 might be the D (5 bases). The CDR3 totals 13 residues. V lost 4 bases to trimming and J lost 7 bases, with 11 bases between them. Germline CDR1 is SGHKS and CDR2 is YYEKEE (reference sequence). The CDR3 sequence: CASSRGGAEKLFF. In DNA, the CDR3 is TGTGCCAGCAGCCGCGGAGGGGCTGAAAAACTGTTTTTT.

Worth noting for this clone: Other DNA sequences from this sample encode an identical CDR3 as well. The chain carries TRBV5-1 and TRBJ2-7; TRBD1 matches 7 bases. Trimming removed 0 bases from V and 0 bases from J; junction bases left unmatched: 3. The CDR3 extends over 15 amino acids. Per the germline V gene, CDR1 is SGHRS and CDR2 is YFSETQ. DNA of the CDR3: TGCGCCAGCAGCTTGGAGGGGGACAGCTCCTACGAGCAGTACTTC. Its protein is CASSLEGDSSYEQYF.

This sequence joins TRBV27 and TRBJ2-7, with D unresolved. The CDR3 has 13 residues. V was shortened by 3 bases and J by 1 base, with 7 bases between the two germline ends. From germline, CDR1 is MNHEY and CDR2 SMNVEV (reference sequence). The CDR3 here is CASSLASSYEQYF. The DNA for the CDR3 is TGTGCCAGCAGTTTGGCCTCGTCCTACGAGCAGTACTTC.

The V and J genes are TRBV6-2 or TRBV6-3 and TRBJ2-1, with 10 bases matching TRBD2. The CDR3 extends over 16 amino acids. Germline V gene sequence: CDR1 MNHEY, CDR2 SVGEGT. Trimming cost V 5 bases and J 3 bases; bases outside gene matches: 7. CDR3 protein: CASSNRTSGIYNEQFF. The CDR3 bases are TGTGCCAGCAGTAACCGGACTAGCGGAATCTACAATGAGCAGTTCTTC.

The V and J genes are TRBV6-5 and TRBJ2-7; D remains ambiguous. The CDR3 contains 16 residues. Germline V gene data show CDR1 as MNHEY and CDR2 as SVGAGI. V dropped 0 bases and J dropped 1 base, with 13 bases sitting between them. This CDR3 reads CASSYSAGFASYEQYF. The CDR3 bases are TGTGCCAGCAGTTACTCAGCAGGTTTTGCTTCCTACGAGCAGTACTTC.

This chain links TRBV5-1 with TRBJ1-3, with D tentatively TRBD1 (6 bases). Trimming left V 6 bases short and J 4 bases short, with 11 bases between. In germline, CDR1 is SGHRS, CDR2 YFSETQ. This CDR3 is 13 amino acids long. The CDR3 DNA reads TGCGCCAGCACCTCGGGGGGCGGAAACACCATATATTTT. Its translation: CASTSGGGNTIYF.

The rearrangement links TRBV28 to TRBJ2-5; a possible D gene is TRBD1 (5 bases). V lost 2 bases and J 5 bases, leaving 9 bases between the germline ends. This CDR3 has 13 residues. The germline V gene has CDR1 MDHEN and CDR2 SYDVKM. CDR3 DNA sequence: TGTGCCAGCAGTTTAGGTGGGGCGGAGACCCAGTACTTC. Amino acid sequence: CASSLGGAETQYF.

V gene TRBV9 combines with J gene TRBJ2-1, with TRBD2 identical over 7 bases. This CDR3 is built from 16 residues. CDR1 and CDR2 from the germline V gene are SGDLS and YYNGEE. V gave up 3 bases and J gave up 3 bases; unmatched junction bases: 9. CDR3 coding DNA: TGTGCCAGCAGCGCGCTCAGCGGGGAGGGCTACAATGAGCAGTTCTTC. Its translation: CASSALSGEGYNEQFF.

The chain combines TRBV19 with TRBJ2-1; 8 bases agree with TRBD2. Germline V CDR1 and CDR2: LNHDA, SQIVND (reference sequence). The CDR3 totals 15 residues. V lost 4 bases to trimming and J lost 3 bases; unmatched junction nucleotides: 5. CDR3 loop: CASSRRGTSYNEQFF. The CDR3 bases are TGTGCCAGTAGTAGGAGAGGGACTAGCTACAATGAGCAGTTCTTC.

Of note for this clone: Within the sample, other DNA sequences also encode this same CDR3. The V and J genes are TRBV30 and TRBJ1-4, with D perhaps matching TRBD1 (6 bases). The CDR3 runs 14 residues. Deletions cut 0 bases from V and 8 bases from J, with 13 bases between. Germline-derived CDR1 and CDR2 are GTSNPN and SVGIG (reference sequence). CDR3 in amino acids: CAWSVRGAGEKLFF. Here the CDR3 DNA reads TGTGCCTGGAGTGTACGGGGGGCCGGCGAAAAACTGTTTTTT.

The chain links TRBV7-6 to TRBJ1-2; 9 nucleotides match TRBD1. The length of the CDR3 is 15 residues. After removal of 5 bases from V and 1 base from J, the junction contained 5 bases not matched to a gene. In germline, CDR1 is SGHVS, CDR2 FNYEAQ. CDR3 loop: CASSTRDRVNYGYTF. The CDR3 DNA is TGTGCCAGCAGCACCCGGGACAGGGTTAACTATGGCTACACCTTC.